A single sample gave rise to the 5 T cell receptor beta chains below, sequenced in a study of somatic mutations in cytotoxic T cells in rheumatoid arthritis. Clones were read by immunoSEQ multiplex PCR, and TCRdb kept only the in-frame ones, dropping some. The table includes several thousand clones, about 81% detected once. Sequenced: CD8+ T cells sorted from blood. The source of these receptors is an adult with rheumatoid arthritis.

There are a few counts of this clone. V is TRBV2 and J is TRBJ2-7, with 10 bases that match TRBD1. The CDR3 runs 17 residues. Germline V lookup: CDR1 SNHLY, CDR2 FYNNEI. With V trimmed by 4 bases and J by 5 bases, 14 bases remained unmatched. The CDR3 loop reads CASSGGNTGTGADEQYF. CDR3 coding DNA: TGTGCCAGCAGTGGAGGGAACACCGGGACAGGGGCGGACGAGCAGTACTTC. The whole variable domain, remainder taken from reference TRBV2 and TRBJ2-7, is EPEVTQTPSHQVTQMGQEVILRCVPISNHLYFYWYRQILGQKVEFLVSFYNNEISEKSEIFDDQFSVERPDGSNFTLKIRSTKLEDSAMYFCASSGGNTGTGADEQYFGPGTRLTVT.

The V and J genes are TRBV7-8 and TRBJ1-5; D is uncertain. The CDR3 has 13 amino acids. Germline V gene sequence: CDR1 SGHVS, CDR2 FQNEAQ. Between the trimmed V and J ends, which lost 5 bases and 1 base, there was a span of 6 bases. The CDR3 DNA follows: TGTGCCAGCAGCCCGGCGAGCAATCAGCCCCAGCATTTT. Translation: CASSPASNQPQHF.

The chain uses TRBV9 and TRBJ2-1; perhaps TRBD2 as D (5 bases). The V gene lost 0 bases and the J gene lost 6 bases, with 19 bases spanning the gap. The germline V gene encodes CDR1 SGDLS and CDR2 YYNGEE. The CDR3 extends over 17 amino acids. DNA of the CDR3: TGTGCCAGCAGCGTAGAGGCTAGCAGGTTTTTGGGCAATGAGCAGTTCTTC. Its translation: CASSVEASRFLGNEQFF. Looking up the rest from reference TRBV9 and TRBJ2-1 gives the full variable domain: DSGVTQTPKHLITATGQRVTLRCSPRSGDLSVYWYQQSLDQGLQFLIQYYNGEERAKGNILERFSAQQFPDLHSELNLSSLELGDSALYFCASSVEASRFLGNEQFFGPGTRLTVL.

The chain is built from TRBV25-1 and TRBJ2-3; no clear D gene. V was cut by 1 base and J by 3 bases, with 8 bases left in between. The length of the CDR3 is 14 residues. CDR1 is MGHDK, CDR2 SYGVNS, per germline. This CDR3 reads CASSEFSLTDTQYF. CDR3 DNA: TGTGCCAGCAGTGAATTTAGCTTGACAGATACGCAGTATTTT. Drawing the rest from reference TRBV25-1 and TRBJ2-3, the complete variable domain is EADIYQTPRYLVIGTGKKITLECSQTMGHDKMYWYQQDPGMELHLIHYSYGVNSTEKGDLSSESTVSRIRTEHFPLTLESARPSHTSQYLCASSEFSLTDTQYFGPGTRLTVL.

The chain has TRBV5-1 and TRBJ2-7; 9 bases line up with TRBD1. CDR3 length: 15 amino acids. Trimming took 2 bases from V and 4 from J; bases not matched to a gene: 7. CDR1 SGHRS and CDR2 YFSETQ come from the germline V gene. The CDR3 protein is CASSLPGQGVYEQYF. CDR3 sequence (DNA): TGCGCCAGCAGCTTACCGGGACAGGGCGTTTACGAGCAGTACTTC.